The 14 T cell receptor beta chains presented below share a single source sample, sequenced in a study of beta chain features in type 1 diabetes. Reverse transcription of all isolated RNA meant that expressed TCRB transcripts were sequenced. Profiled with immunoSEQ multiplex PCR; TCRdb holds only in-frame clones, not every one. Here the sample spans hundreds of thousands of clones, about 15% being singletons. Sequencing was performed on naive CD4+ T cells from blood. These receptors all stem from a man aged 25-45 years in good health.

This sequence joins TRBV29-1 and TRBJ1-3; D perhaps matches TRBD1 (6 bases). Deletions cut 5 bases from V and 8 bases from J, with 19 bases between. CDR3 length: 14 amino acids. Germline V CDR1 and CDR2: SQVTM, ANQGSEA. Here the CDR3 DNA reads TGCAGCGTTACGTCAGGGGCTAAGGGCCACACCATATATTTT. It codes for CSVTSGAKGHTIYF. The full variable domain, its missing parts supplied by reference TRBV29-1 and TRBJ1-3, is SAVISQKPSRDICQRGTSLTIQCQVDSQVTMMFWYRQQPGQSLTLIATANQGSEATYESGFVIDKFPISRPNLTFSTLTVSNMSPEDSSIYLCSVTSGAKGHTIYFGEGSWLTVV.

This clone was counted a few times. This sequence joins TRBV7-2 and TRBJ2-1; 8 bases are a match to TRBD1. The J segment lost 4 bases and the V segment lost 2 bases, leaving 4 bases of the junction unmatched. This CDR3 region has 15 residues. Germline assignment: CDR1 SGHTA and CDR2 FQGNSA. The CDR3 coding sequence is TGTGCCAGCAGCTTAAATTACAGGGGGTACAATGAGCAGTTCTTC. This translates into CASSLNYRGYNEQFF.

This clone was seen a handful of times. This chain uses TRBV30 with TRBJ1-2; 8 nucleotides agree with TRBD1. Germline CDR1 is GTSNPN and CDR2 is SVGIG (reference sequence). The CDR3 spans 12 residues. With 6 bases clipped from V and 8 bases from J, the junction kept 8 bases outside the gene matches. The CDR3 DNA follows: TGTGCCTGCTCCGGACAGGGAGGGGGCTACACCTTC. Its translation is CACSGQGGGYTF.

The rearrangement uses TRBV2 and TRBJ1-1, with TRBD1 matching 7 bases. V was clipped by 1 base and J by 4 bases; unmatched bases: 6. The germline CDR1 and CDR2 sequences are SNHLY and FYNNEI. This CDR3 is 15 amino acids long. This CDR3 reads CASSEGVAGGTEAFF. CDR3 in DNA: TGTGCCAGCAGTGAAGGCGTCGCAGGGGGCACTGAAGCTTTCTTT.

V and J are TRBV9 and TRBJ2-1; possible D gene TRBD1, 5 bases. Germline CDR1 reads SGDLS; CDR2 reads YYNGEE. Trimming pared 0 bases from V and 1 base from J, leaving 11 bases between. CDR3 length: 16 amino acids. CDR3 sequence: CASSVGGRLSYNEQFF. The DNA of the CDR3 is TGTGCCAGCAGCGTAGGGGGCCGGTTGTCCTACAATGAGCAGTTCTTC.

This clone was recorded a few times. The V and J genes are TRBV7-9 and TRBJ2-7, with 7 positions matching TRBD2. The CDR3 is 15 residues long. Germline V lookup: CDR1 SEHNR, CDR2 FQNEAQ (reference sequence). Germline trimming cut 5 bases from V and 2 bases from J; bases unmatched to any gene: 9. The CDR3 here is CASSPPGGGTYEQYV. DNA for the CDR3: TGTGCCAGCAGCCCGCCCGGCGGGGGTACCTACGAGCAGTACGTC.

This sequence joins TRBV5-1 and TRBJ2-2; 7 positions agree with TRBD2. This CDR3 comprises 16 residues. Trimming cost V 6 bases and J 1 base; bases outside gene matches: 9. The germline CDR1 and CDR2 sequences are SGHRS and YFSETQ. This chain's CDR3 is CASNWASGQNTGELFF. CDR3 bases: TGCGCCAGCAACTGGGCTAGCGGTCAGAACACCGGGGAGCTGTTTTTT.

This clone has more than one count but fewer than ten. The V call is TRBV5-1, the J call TRBJ1-4; no clear D gene. The CDR3 covers 14 residues. Germline V gives CDR1 SGHRS, CDR2 YFSETQ. V gave up 2 bases and J gave up 2 bases, with 7 bases separating them. This CDR3 is CASSFRPTNEKLFF. In nucleotides, the CDR3 is TGCGCCAGCAGCTTCAGGCCGACTAATGAAAAACTGTTTTTT.

The V gene is TRBV6-5, the J gene TRBJ2-1; D is possibly TRBD1 or TRBD2 (5 bases each). Trimming removed 9 bases from V and 10 bases from J, with 22 bases in between. The germline V gene encodes CDR1 MNHEY and CDR2 SVGAGI. CDR3 length: 14 amino acids. The CDR3 DNA sequence: TGTGCCAGAGGGACCGGGACCCCGGTGTGGGAGCAGTTCTTC. As protein: CARGTGTPVWEQFF.

This clone was seen a handful of times. The J gene is TRBJ2-5, the V gene TRBV25-1, with 10 positions matching TRBD1. In germline, CDR1 is MGHDK, CDR2 SYGVNS. V dropped 4 bases and J dropped 7; count of bases not matched to a gene: 12. The CDR3 loop spans 16 amino acids. CDR3 nucleotides: TGTGCCAGCAGTGCAGGTCCGACAGGGGGCGGAGGGACCCAGTACTTC. Translating it yields CASSAGPTGGGGTQYF.

Note on this clone: The sample contains more than one DNA sequence encoding this CDR3. This sequence joins TRBV15 and TRBJ2-5; D unresolved. Germline CDR1 is LNHNV and CDR2 is YYDKDF (reference sequence). V was cut by 1 base and J by 5 bases, with 5 bases left in between. The CDR3 is 12 amino acids. As DNA, the CDR3 is TGTGCCACCAGCAGAGTGGGGGAGACCCAGTACTTC. Its translation: CATSRVGETQYF.

This clone showed up just a few times. J is TRBJ2-5 and V is TRBV7-8; 14 nucleotides agree with TRBD2. The CDR3 is 15 amino acids. CDR1 SGHVS and CDR2 FQNEAQ come from the germline V gene. With V trimmed by 5 bases and J by 2 bases, 1 base remained unmatched. DNA for the CDR3: TGTGCCAGCAGCCGGACTAGCGGGGGGCAAGAGACCCAGTACTTC. Translation: CASSRTSGGQETQYF.

V gene TRBV9 combines with J gene TRBJ2-3; TRBD2 matches 7 bases. The CDR3 is made up of 18 amino acids. V trimming: 4 bases; J trimming: 4 bases; junction bases outside the gene matches: 18. CDR1 SGDLS and CDR2 YYNGEE come from the germline V gene. CDR3 amino acids: CASSLNPPGGSGADTQYF. DNA for the CDR3: TGTGCCAGCAGCCTCAACCCCCCGGGCGGGAGTGGCGCAGATACGCAGTATTTT.

There are a few counts of this clone. This sequence joins TRBV7-2 and TRBJ1-2; TRBD1 might be the D (6 bases). CDR1 and CDR2 (germline): SGHTA, FQGNSA. V lost 1 base and J 6 bases, leaving 9 bases between the germline ends. This CDR3 has 13 residues. The CDR3 protein is CASSLDRANGYTF. The CDR3 bases are TGTGCCAGCAGCTTAGACAGGGCAAATGGCTACACCTTC.